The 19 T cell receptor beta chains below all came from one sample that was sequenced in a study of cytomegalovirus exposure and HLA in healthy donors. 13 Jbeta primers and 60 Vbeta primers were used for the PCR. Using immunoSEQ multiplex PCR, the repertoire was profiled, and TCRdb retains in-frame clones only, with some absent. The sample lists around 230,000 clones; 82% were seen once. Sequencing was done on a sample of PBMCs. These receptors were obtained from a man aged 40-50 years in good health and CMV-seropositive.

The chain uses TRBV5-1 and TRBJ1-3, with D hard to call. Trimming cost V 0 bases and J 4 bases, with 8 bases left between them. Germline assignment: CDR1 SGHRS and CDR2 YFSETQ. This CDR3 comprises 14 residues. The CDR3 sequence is CASSLDLAGNTIYF. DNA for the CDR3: TGCGCCAGCAGCTTGGACCTAGCGGGAAACACCATATATTTT.

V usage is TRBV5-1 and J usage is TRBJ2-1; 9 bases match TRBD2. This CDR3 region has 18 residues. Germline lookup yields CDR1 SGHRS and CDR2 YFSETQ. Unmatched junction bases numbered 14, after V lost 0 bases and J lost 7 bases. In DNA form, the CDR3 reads TGCGCCAGCAGCTTGGCCTTTTCCGGGACTAGCATGTCAAATGAGCAGTTCTTC. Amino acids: CASSLAFSGTSMSNEQFF.

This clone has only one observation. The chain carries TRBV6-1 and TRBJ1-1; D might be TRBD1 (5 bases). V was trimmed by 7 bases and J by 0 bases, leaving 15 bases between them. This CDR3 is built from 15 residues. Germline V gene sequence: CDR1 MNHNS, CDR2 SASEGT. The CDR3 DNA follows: TGTGCCAGCACCCTAGCGTGGGACCTGAACACTGAAGCTTTCTTT. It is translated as CASTLAWDLNTEAFF.

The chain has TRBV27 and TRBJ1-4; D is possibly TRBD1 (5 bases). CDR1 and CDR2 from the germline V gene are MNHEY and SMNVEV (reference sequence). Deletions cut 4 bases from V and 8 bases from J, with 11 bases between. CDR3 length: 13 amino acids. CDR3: CASSWWRGEKLFF. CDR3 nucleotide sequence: TGTGCCAGCAGTTGGTGGAGGGGAGAAAAACTGTTTTTT.

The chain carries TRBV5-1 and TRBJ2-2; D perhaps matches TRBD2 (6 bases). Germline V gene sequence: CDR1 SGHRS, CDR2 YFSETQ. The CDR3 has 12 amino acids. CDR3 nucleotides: TGCCGACGGGACTCCTACACCGGGGAGCTGTTTTTT. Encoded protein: CRRDSYTGELFF. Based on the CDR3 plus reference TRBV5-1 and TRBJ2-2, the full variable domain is KAGVTQTPRYLIKTRGQQVTLSCSPISGHRSVSWYQQTPGQGLQFLFEYFSETQRNKGNFPGRFSGRQFSNSRSEMNVSTLELGDSALYLCRRDSYTGELFFGEGSRLTVL.

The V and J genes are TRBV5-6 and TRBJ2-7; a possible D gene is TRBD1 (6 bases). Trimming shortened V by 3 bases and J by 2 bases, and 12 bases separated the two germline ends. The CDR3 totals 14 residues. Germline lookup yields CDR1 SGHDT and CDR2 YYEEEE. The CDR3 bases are TGTGCCAGCAGCTCGTACAGGGTACCCTACGAGCAGTACGTC. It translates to CASSSYRVPYEQYV.

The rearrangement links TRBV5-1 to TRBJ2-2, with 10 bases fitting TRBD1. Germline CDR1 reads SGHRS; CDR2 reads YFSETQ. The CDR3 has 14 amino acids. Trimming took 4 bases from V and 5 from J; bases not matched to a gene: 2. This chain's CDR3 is CASSRDRGTGELFF. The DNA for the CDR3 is TGCGCCAGCAGCCGGGACAGGGGAACCGGGGAGCTGTTTTTT.

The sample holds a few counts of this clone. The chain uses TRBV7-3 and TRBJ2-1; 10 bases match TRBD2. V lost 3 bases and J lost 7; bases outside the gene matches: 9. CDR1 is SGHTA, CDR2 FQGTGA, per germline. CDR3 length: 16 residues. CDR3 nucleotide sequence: TGTGCCAGCAGCTTCGAGGCAGGACTAGCGGAGAATGAGCAGTTCTTC. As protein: CASSFEAGLAENEQFF.

The CDR3 DNA sequence: TGCGCCAGCAGCTTGGCCGGGGAGAACTACGAGCAGTACTTC. Protein product: CASSLAGENYEQYF. The chain employs TRBV5-1 and TRBJ2-7, with D perhaps matching TRBD2 (5 bases). Germline CDR1 reads SGHRS; CDR2 reads YFSETQ. This CDR3 spans 14 amino acids. The ends were cut back, 0 bases at V and 3 bases at J, with 10 bases in the middle.

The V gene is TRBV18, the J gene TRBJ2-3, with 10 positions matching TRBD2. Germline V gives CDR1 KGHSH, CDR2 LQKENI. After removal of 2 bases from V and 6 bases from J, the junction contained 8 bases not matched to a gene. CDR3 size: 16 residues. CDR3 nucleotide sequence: TGTGCCAGCTCACCAGGGCTAGCGGGGGCCTTGGATACGCAGTATTTT. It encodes CASSPGLAGALDTQYF.

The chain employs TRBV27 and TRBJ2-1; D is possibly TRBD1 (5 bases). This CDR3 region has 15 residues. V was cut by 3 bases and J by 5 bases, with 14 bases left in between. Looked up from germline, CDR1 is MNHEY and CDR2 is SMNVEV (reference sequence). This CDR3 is CASSFSGYSHNEQFF. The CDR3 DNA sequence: TGTGCCAGCAGTTTTTCAGGGTACAGTCACAATGAGCAGTTCTTC.

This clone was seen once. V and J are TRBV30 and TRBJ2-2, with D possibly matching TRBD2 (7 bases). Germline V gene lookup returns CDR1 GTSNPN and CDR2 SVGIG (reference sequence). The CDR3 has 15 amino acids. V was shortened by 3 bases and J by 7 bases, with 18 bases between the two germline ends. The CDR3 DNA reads TGTGCCTGGAGCATACGGGGGGCAGGTTTCGGGGAGCTGTTTTTT. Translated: CAWSIRGAGFGELFF.

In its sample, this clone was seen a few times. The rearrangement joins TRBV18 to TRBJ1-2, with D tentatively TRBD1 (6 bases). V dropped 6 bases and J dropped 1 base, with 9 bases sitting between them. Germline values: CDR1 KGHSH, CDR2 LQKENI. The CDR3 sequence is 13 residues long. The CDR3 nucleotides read TGTGCCAGCTCGGGACAAAGTAACTATGGCTACACCTTC. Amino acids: CASSGQSNYGYTF.

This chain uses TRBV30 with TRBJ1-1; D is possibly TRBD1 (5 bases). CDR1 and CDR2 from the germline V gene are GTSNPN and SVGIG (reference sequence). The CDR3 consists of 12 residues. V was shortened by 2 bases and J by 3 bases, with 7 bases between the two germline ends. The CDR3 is CAWSRTHTEAFF. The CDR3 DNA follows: TGTGCCTGGAGTAGGACACACACTGAAGCTTTCTTT. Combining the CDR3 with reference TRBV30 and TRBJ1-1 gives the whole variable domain SQTIHQWPATLVQPVGSPLSLECTVEGTSNPNLYWYRQAAGRGLQLLFYSVGIGQISSEVPQNLSASRPQDRQFILSSKKLLLSDSGFYLCAWSRTHTEAFFGQGTRLTVV.

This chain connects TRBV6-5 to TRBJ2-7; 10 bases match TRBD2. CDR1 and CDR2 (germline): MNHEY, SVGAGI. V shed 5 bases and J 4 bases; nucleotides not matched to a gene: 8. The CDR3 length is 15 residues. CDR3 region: CASSPGTSAWYEQYF. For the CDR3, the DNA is TGTGCCAGCAGTCCCGGGACTAGCGCCTGGTACGAGCAGTACTTC.

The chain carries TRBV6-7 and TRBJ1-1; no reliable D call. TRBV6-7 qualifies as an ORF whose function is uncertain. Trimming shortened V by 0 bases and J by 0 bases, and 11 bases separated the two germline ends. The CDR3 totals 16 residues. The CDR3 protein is CASSYSRVSMNTEAFF. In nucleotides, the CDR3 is TGTGCCAGCAGTTACTCGAGGGTGTCGATGAACACTGAAGCTTTCTTT.

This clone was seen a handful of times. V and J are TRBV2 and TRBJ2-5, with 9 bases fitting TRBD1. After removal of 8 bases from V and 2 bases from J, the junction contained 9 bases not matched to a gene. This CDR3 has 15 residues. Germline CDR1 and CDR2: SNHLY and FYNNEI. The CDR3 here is CASLEGGQGQETQYF. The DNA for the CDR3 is TGTGCCAGCCTGGAGGGGGGACAGGGACAAGAGACCCAGTACTTC.

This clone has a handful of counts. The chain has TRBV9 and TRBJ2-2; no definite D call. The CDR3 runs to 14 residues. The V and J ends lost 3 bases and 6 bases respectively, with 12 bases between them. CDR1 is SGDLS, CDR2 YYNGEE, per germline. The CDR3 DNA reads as TGTGCCAGCAGCGCACCAGTAGCATCCGGGGAGCTGTTTTTT. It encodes CASSAPVASGELFF.

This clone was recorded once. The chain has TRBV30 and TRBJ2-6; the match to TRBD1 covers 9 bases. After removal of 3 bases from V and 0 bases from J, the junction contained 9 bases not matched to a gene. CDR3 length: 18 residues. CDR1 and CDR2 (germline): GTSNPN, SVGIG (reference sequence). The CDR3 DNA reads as TGTGCCTGGAGGAAACCGGGACAGGGTAGCTCTGGGGCCAACGTCCTGACTTTC. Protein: CAWRKPGQGSSGANVLTF.